This T cell receptor (beta chain) emerged from a study of blood T cell repertoires in COVID-19. Study details: From the United States, Italy and Spain came samples of acute and convalescent COVID-19. T cells, B-cell-depleted T cells, or PBMCs provided the cDNA or gDNA that served as material.

CDR3 length: 13 amino acids. CDR1 and CDR2 from the germline V gene are MNHNS and SASEGT. V gave up 3 bases and J gave up 1 base, with 7 bases separating them. Libraries were prepared by immunoSEQ multiplex PCR; TCRdb keeps only in-frame clonotypes and omits some of them. The sample shows 80,000 to 100,000 clones, 70% to 90% of them seen only once. The chain uses TRBV6-1 and TRBJ2-7, with D uncertain. The source is a human donor with COVID-19, enrolled during active disease. The donor label of this sample is uncertain. Sequences were obtained from peripheral blood. The DNA of the CDR3 is TGTGCCAGCAGTGAGACTGAGTCCTACGAGCAGTACTTC. Its translation: CASSETESYEQYF.